These 23 T cell receptor beta chains were all obtained from the same sample, sequenced in a study of cytomegalovirus exposure and HLA in healthy donors. Amplification used 60 Vbeta primers and 13 Jbeta primers. Generated by immunoSEQ multiplex PCR, the TCRdb table keeps only in-frame clones and is missing some. Among roughly 100,000 clones listed, around 78% were seen once. The sample was PBMCs. The receptors come from a male donor in good health and CMV-seronegative.

The chain carries TRBV6-1 and TRBJ2-7; TRBD1 aligns across 9 bases. Losses at the gene ends were 8 bases for V and 2 bases for J; bases not matched to a gene: 10. This CDR3 is built from 15 residues. Germline V gene sequence: CDR1 MNHNS, CDR2 SASEGT. Here the CDR3 reads CASVLQGALPYEQYF. DNA of the CDR3: TGTGCCAGCGTCTTACAGGGGGCGCTTCCCTACGAGCAGTACTTC.

The chain has TRBV5-4 and TRBJ2-2, with TRBD2 matching 12 bases. The CDR3 extends over 16 amino acids. Looked up from germline, CDR1 is SGHNT and CDR2 is YYREEE (reference sequence). Trimming cost V 4 bases and J 1 base; bases outside gene matches: 2. The CDR3 DNA reads TGTGCCAGCAGCGAGACTAGCGGGGGGAACACCGGGGAGCTGTTTTTT. It translates to CASSETSGGNTGELFF.

The rearrangement uses TRBV5-1 and TRBJ1-1; tentatively, D is TRBD1 (5 bases). Germline V lookup: CDR1 SGHRS, CDR2 YFSETQ. V dropped 4 bases and J dropped 8 bases, with 15 bases sitting between them. The CDR3 contains 13 residues. CDR3 nucleotides: TGCGCCAGCAGCGGAGGGACCGCACAGGAAGCTTTCTTT. Translation: CASSGGTAQEAFF.

The J gene is TRBJ2-2, the V gene TRBV7-3; 8 nucleotides agree with TRBD2. V gave up 5 bases and J gave up 3 bases; unmatched junction bases: 17. This CDR3 has 19 residues. CDR1 is SGHTA and CDR2 is FQGTGA in the germline V gene. CDR3 sequence (DNA): TGTGCCAGCAGCCTCCCGCTTTGGCGGGAGGAGGGCTACACCGGGGAGCTGTTTTTT. Its translation: CASSLPLWREEGYTGELFF.

The CDR3 DNA follows: TGCGCCAGCAGCTTGGAAGGGTTCAGGACAGGGGGCGCAGATACGCAGTATTTT. It is translated as CASSLEGFRTGGADTQYF. The rearrangement uses TRBV5-1 and TRBJ2-3, with 11 bases lining up with TRBD1. The CDR3 is made up of 18 amino acids. With V trimmed by 0 bases and J by 4 bases, 10 bases remained unmatched. Germline CDR1 and CDR2: SGHRS and YFSETQ.

The rearrangement links TRBV7-2 to TRBJ2-7, with D perhaps matching TRBD2 (6 bases). V was pared by 0 bases and J by 2 bases, with 14 bases between. This CDR3 contains 16 residues. Germline V gene sequence: CDR1 SGHTA, CDR2 FQGNSA. The CDR3 here is CASSLAGGPQTYEQYF. The CDR3, as DNA: TGTGCCAGCAGCTTAGCGGGAGGCCCACAAACCTACGAGCAGTACTTC.

V gene TRBV5-1 combines with J gene TRBJ2-4; the D gene is possibly TRBD2 (6 bases). The CDR3 has 14 residues. Germline-derived CDR1 and CDR2 are SGHRS and YFSETQ. The V gene lost 4 bases and the J gene lost 3 bases, with 11 bases spanning the gap. The DNA for the CDR3 is TGCGCCAGCAGCCAGGAGGGAGTCAAAAACATTCAGTACTTC. Residues: CASSQEGVKNIQYF.

CDR3 nucleotide sequence: TGTGCCAAGGGGCGCGGTTGGGGTGGCTACACCTTC. It is translated as CAKGRGWGGYTF. V gene TRBV25-1 combines with J gene TRBJ1-2, with a weak D call TRBD1 (5 bases). The V gene's germline CDR1 is MGHDK and CDR2 SYGVNS. The V end was cut by 10 bases, the J end by 7 bases, with 16 bases between. The CDR3 runs to 12 residues.

V and J are TRBV27 and TRBJ2-3; 9 bases are shared with TRBD1. The V gene end was trimmed by 8 bases and the J gene end by 1 base; junction bases not matched to a gene: 13. This CDR3 contains 17 residues. The germline V gene encodes CDR1 MNHEY and CDR2 SMNVEV (reference sequence). The CDR3 sequence: CASFPHGDRAGTDTQYF. CDR3 DNA: TGTGCCAGCTTCCCTCATGGGGACAGGGCTGGCACAGATACGCAGTATTTT.

V is TRBV19 and J is TRBJ2-2, with D perhaps TRBD1 (6 bases). V lost 5 bases and J lost 4, with 17 bases in between. The CDR3 is made up of 16 amino acids. Germline V gene lookup returns CDR1 LNHDA and CDR2 SQIVND (reference sequence). CDR3 loop: CASSPLALTGTGELFF. As DNA, the CDR3 is TGTGCCAGTAGTCCCCTTGCCTTGACAGGCACCGGGGAGCTGTTTTTT.

The rearrangement uses TRBV7-9 and TRBJ2-5, with D possibly matching TRBD1 (6 bases). In germline, CDR1 is SEHNR, CDR2 FQNEAQ (reference sequence). V lost 5 bases and J 5 bases, leaving 15 bases between the germline ends. This CDR3 is built from 14 residues. This CDR3 reads CASSVGQLGETQYF. For the CDR3, the DNA is TGTGCCAGCAGCGTGGGACAATTAGGGGAGACCCAGTACTTC.

This clone was found a few times. This chain joins TRBV9 and TRBJ2-1, with TRBD2 matching 8 bases. Trimming at V came to 6 bases and at J to 5 bases, leaving 7 bases not matched to a gene. The CDR3 has 14 residues. Germline CDR1 and CDR2: SGDLS and YYNGEE. CDR3 nucleotide sequence: TGTGCCAGCAACTGGCGGGAGGATAACAATGAGCAGTTCTTC. Protein sequence: CASNWREDNNEQFF.

The chain carries TRBV7-2 and TRBJ2-1; a weak D match, TRBD2 (5 bases). The CDR3 runs to 15 residues. Trimming left V 5 bases short and J 2 bases short, with 13 bases between. Germline V lookup: CDR1 SGHTA, CDR2 FQGNSA. The DNA of the CDR3 is TGTGCCAGCAGCCCCTCAGCTAGCCCCTACAATGAGCAGTTCTTC. This encodes CASSPSASPYNEQFF.

On this clone itself: At one end, the junction sequence differs from germline, possibly due to a read error. The rearrangement uses TRBV5-4 and TRBJ2-5; TRBD1 matches 7 bases. This CDR3 has 13 residues. The germline gives CDR1 SGHNT, CDR2 YYREEE (reference sequence). The CDR3 sequence is CASSSGQVETRYF. CDR3 bases: TGTGCCAGCAGCTCCGGACAGGTAGAGACCCGGTACTTC.

The CDR3 coding sequence is TGTGCCAGCAGCCCCCGGGGGACAGGGGCGGATGGCTACACCTTC. This gives the protein CASSPRGTGADGYTF. The chain is built from TRBV9 and TRBJ1-2; 10 nucleotides align to TRBD1. This CDR3 contains 15 residues. Germline CDR1 reads SGDLS; CDR2 reads YYNGEE. Trimming at V came to 4 bases and at J to 6 bases, leaving 9 bases not matched to a gene.

This clone was found a few times. The chain joins TRBV27 to TRBJ2-3; TRBD1 is a possible D gene (5 bases). The V gene lost 4 bases and the J gene lost 4 bases, with 12 bases spanning the gap. CDR1 is MNHEY and CDR2 is SMNVEV in the germline V gene (reference sequence). This CDR3 contains 14 residues. In DNA form, the CDR3 reads TGTGCCAGCAGTTGGGGCAGGGAAGCAGATACGCAGTATTTT. This translates into CASSWGREADTQYF.

This clone was observed a handful of times. This rearrangement joins TRBV21-1 to TRBJ2-1; the table calls TRBD2, which could not be checked here. TRBV21-1 is listed as a pseudogene. The CDR3 has 12 amino acids. The CDR3 sequence: CASSKRGARQFF. The CDR3 bases are TGTGCCAGCAGCAAACGGGGGGCGCGGCAGTTCTTC.

The V call is TRBV6-4, the J call TRBJ2-5; TRBD2 might be the D (5 bases). Germline V gives CDR1 MRHNA, CDR2 SNTAGT. The CDR3 contains 15 residues. The ends were cut back, 2 bases at V and 5 bases at J, with 15 bases in the middle. Here the CDR3 DNA reads TGTGCCAGCAGTGACCGGGTAGCGAGGTCTGAGACCCAGTACTTC. It specifies CASSDRVARSETQYF.

This chain connects TRBV30 to TRBJ2-3; 7 bases fit TRBD2. The CDR3 has 16 residues. Germline loops: CDR1 GTSNPN, CDR2 SVGIG (reference sequence). Trimming took 0 bases from V and 7 from J; bases not matched to a gene: 13. DNA for the CDR3: TGTGCCTGGAGTGTATCCTGGACTAGTCTCGGAAATACGCAGTATTTT. Amino acid sequence: CAWSVSWTSLGNTQYF.

The chain is built from TRBV28 and TRBJ1-1, with D maybe TRBD1 (5 bases). Germline CDR1 and CDR2: MDHEN and SYDVKM. Deletions cut 5 bases from V and 1 base from J, with 14 bases between. This CDR3 is 15 amino acids long. The DNA of the CDR3 is TGTGCCAGCAGTCTCGGCGGGGCGACGAACACTGAAGCTTTCTTT. Protein product: CASSLGGATNTEAFF.

CDR3 loop: CSADGLVGTDTQYF. DNA for the CDR3: TGCAGCGCCGACGGGTTAGTCGGGACAGATACGCAGTATTTT. The genes are TRBV29-1 and TRBJ2-3; no clear D gene. This CDR3 is 14 amino acids long. V shed 7 bases and J shed 3 bases, with 17 bases lying between them. Germline CDR1 and CDR2: SQVTM and ANQGSEA.

This chain connects TRBV5-1 to TRBJ2-3, with a tentative D call TRBD1 (6 bases). This CDR3 is built from 16 residues. Germline lookup yields CDR1 SGHRS and CDR2 YFSETQ. Trimming left V 3 bases short and J 2 bases short, with 16 bases between. The DNA of the CDR3 is TGCGCCAGCAGCTGGGGGAACAGGGCAAACACAGATACGCAGTATTTT. Translated, it gives CASSWGNRANTDTQYF.

This clone was counted only a few times. The J gene is TRBJ2-3, the V gene TRBV6-4; a weak D match, TRBD1 (5 bases). The germline V gene has CDR1 MRHNA and CDR2 SNTAGT. V dropped 5 bases and J dropped 2 bases, with 17 bases sitting between them. This CDR3 contains 16 residues. The CDR3 region has the DNA TGTGCCAGCAGTTTCGGACAACCATCGAACACAGATACGCAGTATTTT. This translates into CASSFGQPSNTDTQYF.